This T cell receptor beta chain emerged from a study of cytomegalovirus exposure and HLA in healthy donors. The PCR had 60 Vbeta and 13 Jbeta primers. TCRdb's table, derived via immunoSEQ multiplex PCR, lists solely in-frame clones and lacks some. The sample yields fewer than 120,000 clones, around 86% seen once. Findings of the study overall: Researchers reported from a later analysis that most CMV-associated TCR beta chains appeared HLA-restricted. There were some V segments, including TRBV6-2 and TRBV6-3, excluded as indistinguishable.

Each of the donors was a healthy bone marrow donor. There are a few counts of this clone. Antigen unknown. Additional DNA sequences in this sample encode the identical CDR3. CDR1 and CDR2 from the germline V gene are SGHNT and YYREEE (reference sequence). The CDR3 has 16 residues. The ends lost 0 bases at V and 2 bases at J; junction bases unmatched: 0. The chain uses TRBV5-4 and TRBJ2-5; TRBD2 agrees at 14 bases. This TCR came from a man between 40 and 49 years old in good health and CMV-seronegative. Material for sequencing was PBMCs. CDR3 loop: CASSLGLAGGQETQYF. The DNA for the CDR3 is TGTGCCAGCAGCTTGGGACTAGCGGGGGGGCAAGAGACCCAGTACTTC. Full variable domain (outside the CDR3, taken from reference TRBV5-4 and TRBJ2-5): ETGVTQSPTHLIKTRGQQVTLRCSSQSGHNTVSWYQQALGQGPQFIFQYYREEENGRGNFPPRFSGLQFPNYSSELNVNALELDDSALYLCASSLGLAGGQETQYFGPGTRLLVL.